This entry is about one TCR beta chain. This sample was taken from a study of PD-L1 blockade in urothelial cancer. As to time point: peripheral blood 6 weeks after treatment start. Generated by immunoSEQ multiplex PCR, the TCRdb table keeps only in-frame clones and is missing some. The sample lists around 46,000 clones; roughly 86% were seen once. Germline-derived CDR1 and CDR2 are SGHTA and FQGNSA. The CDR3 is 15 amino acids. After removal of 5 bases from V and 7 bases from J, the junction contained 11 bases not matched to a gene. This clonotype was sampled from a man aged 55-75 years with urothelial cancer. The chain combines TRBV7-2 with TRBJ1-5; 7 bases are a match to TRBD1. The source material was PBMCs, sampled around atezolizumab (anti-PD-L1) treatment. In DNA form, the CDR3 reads TGTGCCAGCAGCCTACGGACAGGTCGGGACCAGCCCCAGCATTTT. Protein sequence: CASSLRTGRDQPQHF.